This T cell receptor beta chain was retrieved from a study of response to subunit inactivated influenza vaccine. The study's findings and limits: A suggestion made by the authors is that each seasonal influenza vaccination recruits few new T cells.

TCRdb re-derived calls from the RT-PCR reads in MiXCR, one entry per CDR3 protein. Of roughly 670,000 distinct CDR3 sequences in the sample, roughly 15% were seen once. This CDR3 is 14 amino acids long. V dropped 5 bases and J dropped 5 bases, with 15 bases sitting between them. Germline values: CDR1 MNHEY, CDR2 SMNVEV (reference sequence). This clonotype occurred a few times. Its target is not known. The chain is built from TRBV27 and TRBJ1-1; possible D gene TRBD1, 5 bases. The receptor's source is a man between 50 and 59 years old who received an inactivated influenza vaccine. Sequenced material: PBMCs from blood, taken approximately 15 days before vaccination. CDR3 region: CASSQTGTGTEAFF. CDR3 nucleotides: TGTGCCAGCAGTCAGACCGGGACGGGAACTGAAGCTTTCTTT.